This T cell receptor (beta chain) is from a study of OX40 agonist ivuxolimab in advanced cancers. This table comes from immunoSEQ multiplex PCR, and its TCRdb copy is limited to in-frame clones, with some not included. The sample carries roughly 70,000 clones, around 86% recorded once. Germline-derived CDR1 and CDR2 are MNHEY and SMNVEV (reference sequence). The CDR3 consists of 13 residues. The J segment lost 3 bases and the V segment lost 5 bases, leaving 4 bases of the junction unmatched. The cohort excluded patients with autoimmune disease history or systemic immunosuppression. The origin of this receptor is an adult with an advanced solid tumor such as melanoma, head and neck, liver or kidney cancer. The chain has TRBV27 and TRBJ2-7; TRBD1 aligns across 7 bases. Sequences were derived from CD4+ or CD8+ T cells sorted from blood, sampled in a trial of the OX40 agonist ivuxolimab. The CDR3 is CASSLYRGYEQYF. The CDR3 DNA is TGTGCCAGCAGTCTTTACAGGGGCTACGAGCAGTACTTC.